This is a list of T cell receptor beta chains from one sample in a study of cytomegalovirus exposure and HLA in healthy donors. Clones were read by immunoSEQ multiplex PCR, and TCRdb kept only the in-frame ones, dropping some. Found here are 100,000 or so clones, roughly 71% of them singletons; the top ten hold approximately 11%. Sequencing used PBMCs. The origin of the receptors is a man in his forties in good health and CMV-seropositive. Both conserved end residues are part of each CDR3. The order of the fields is clone size, D gene, V gene, J gene, CDR3 DNA, CDR3 protein. A D gene is named only where the DNA matches it firmly. Size is stated for part of the rows, as once, few or many counts, or as a class when the clone is expanded.

>.|TRBD1|TRBV28|TRBJ2-7
TGTGCCAGCAGTTCGCTGACAGGGGGCGGTTTTGAGCAGTACTTC
CASSSLTGGGFEQYF
>.|TRBD2|TRBV6-5|TRBJ2-5
TGTGCCAGCAGGGGACTAGCGGGAGTGGAGACCCAGTACTTC
CASRGLAGVETQYF
>.|.|TRBV4-1|TRBJ1-5
TGCGCCAGCAGCAACCGGGAGGGGGATCAGCCCCAGCATTTT
CASSNREGDQPQHF
>.|TRBD1|TRBV7-6|TRBJ2-7
TGTGCCAGCAGCCCCCGGACAGGAGCCTACGAGCAGTACTTC
CASSPRTGAYEQYF
>.|TRBD1|TRBV5-6|TRBJ2-7
TGTGCCAGCAGCCCGGGGCAGGGGGCCTACGAGCAGTACTTC
CASSPGQGAYEQYF
>.|.|TRBV5-6|TRBJ1-2
TGTGCCAGCAGCTTACAGGGTATTTGGAGCTACACCTTC
CASSLQGIWSYTF
>.|TRBD2|TRBV29-1|TRBJ2-5
TGCAGCGTCGCCGGGACTAGCGGGAGTCAAGAGCAGTACTTC
CSVAGTSGSQEQYF
>.|.|TRBV5-4|TRBJ1-1
TGTGCCGGACGGGGGGAGCTGAACACTGAAGCTTTCTTT
CAGRGELNTEAFF
>.|TRBD1|TRBV28|TRBJ2-1
TGTGCCAGCAGCGGGACAGGGCCATTAAATGAGCAGTTCTTC
CASSGTGPLNEQFF
>.|TRBD2|TRBV19|TRBJ2-3
TGTGCCAGTAGTATCCCGGGACTAGCGGGAGAAAGAACAGATACGCAGTATTTT
CASSIPGLAGERTDTQYF
>.|.|TRBV6-6|TRBJ1-2
TGTGCCAGCAGAGAAACCGGGTCCGCGGGCTACACCTTC
CASRETGSAGYTF
>.|.|TRBV7-9|TRBJ2-4
TGTGCCAGCAGCTTATCTTCGGCAGGGCCTGTTCAGTACTTC
CASSLSSAGPVQYF
>.|TRBD1|TRBV6-1|TRBJ1-2
TGTGCCAGCAGTGAACAAAGGGACAGTTATGGCTACACCTTC
CASSEQRDSYGYTF
>.|TRBD2|TRBV5-1|TRBJ2-3
TGCGCCAGCAGCTACGGGACTAGCGGTTACCCTAGCACAGATACGCAGTATTTT
CASSYGTSGYPSTDTQYF
>.|.|TRBV19|TRBJ2-5
TGTGCCAGTAGTAGGACAGGGCGGGGGTCTCAAGAGACCCAGTACTTC
CASSRTGRGSQETQYF
>few|.|TRBV19|TRBJ1-1
TGTGCCAGTACCAACCGACCGGGGAACACTGAAGCTTTCTTT
CASTNRPGNTEAFF
>.|.|TRBV5-6|TRBJ2-5
TGTGCCAGCAGCTTGAGGCAGTGGGGCTCCGAGACCCAGTACTTC
CASSLRQWGSETQYF
>.|.|TRBV5-1|TRBJ1-3
TGCGCCAGCAGCTTGGACAGGGCTCTTGGAAACACCATATATTTT
CASSLDRALGNTIYF
>once|TRBD2|TRBV11-2|TRBJ2-7
TGTGCCAGCAGCCAGACGGGAGGCACCTACGAGCAGTACTTC
CASSQTGGTYEQYF
>.|TRBD2|TRBV9|TRBJ2-3
TGTGCCAGCAGCGTAGCTAGCGGGAGATCAGATACGCAGTATTTT
CASSVASGRSDTQYF
>.|.|TRBV27|TRBJ2-2
TGTGCCAGCAGTATTGGACTGAACACCGGGGAGCTGTTTTTT
CASSIGLNTGELFF
>.|TRBD1|TRBV9|TRBJ2-3
TGTGCCAGCAGCCGAATTGGACAGGGGGCGGATACGCAGTATTTT
CASSRIGQGADTQYF
>once|.|TRBV12-5|TRBJ2-5
TGTGCTAGTGGTTTGGGGACGGGAGAAGGCGAGACCCAGTACTTC
CASGLGTGEGETQYF